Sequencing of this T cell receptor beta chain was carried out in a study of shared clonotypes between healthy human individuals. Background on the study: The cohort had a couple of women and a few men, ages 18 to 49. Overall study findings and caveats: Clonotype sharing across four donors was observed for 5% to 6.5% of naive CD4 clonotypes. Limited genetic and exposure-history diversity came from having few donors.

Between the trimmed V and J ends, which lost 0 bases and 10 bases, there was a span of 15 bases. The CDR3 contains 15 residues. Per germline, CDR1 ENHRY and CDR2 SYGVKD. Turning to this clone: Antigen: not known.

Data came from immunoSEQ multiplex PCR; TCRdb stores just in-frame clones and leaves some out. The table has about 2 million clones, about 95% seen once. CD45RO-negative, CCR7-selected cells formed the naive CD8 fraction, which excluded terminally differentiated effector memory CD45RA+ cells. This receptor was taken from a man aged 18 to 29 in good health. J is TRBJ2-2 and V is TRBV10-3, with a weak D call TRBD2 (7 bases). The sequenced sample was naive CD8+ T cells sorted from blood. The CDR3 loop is CAISESGGAGEELFF. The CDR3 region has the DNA TGTGCCATCAGTGAGTCAGGGGGGGCCGGTGAGGAGCTGTTTTTT.